Presented here are 12 T cell receptor beta chains from one specimen sequenced in a study of cytomegalovirus exposure and HLA in healthy donors. PCR amplification relied on 60 Vbeta primers (plus 13 Jbeta primers). TCRdb's copy holds only in-frame clones and misses some; the assay was immunoSEQ multiplex PCR. The sample lists roughly 150,000 clones, approximately 85% occurring once. Sample: PBMCs. Receptors originate from a girl between 2 and 10 years old in good health and CMV-seropositive.

For the CDR3, the DNA is TGTGCCAGCAGTGGGACAGGGAAAACCCAGTACTTC. It yields the protein CASSGTGKTQYF. The chain joins TRBV6-5 to TRBJ2-5; 9 bases agree with TRBD1. After removal of 5 bases from V and 8 bases from J, the junction contained 3 bases not matched to a gene. The CDR3 extends over 12 amino acids. Germline V gene sequence: CDR1 MNHEY, CDR2 SVGAGI.

The chain combines TRBV28 with TRBJ2-1, with 15 bases matching TRBD2. The CDR3 is 15 amino acids. Per germline, CDR1 MDHEN and CDR2 SYDVKM. V shed 7 bases, J shed 10 bases, and the junction held 8 bases outside the gene matches. CDR3 sequence reads: CASTRTSGRAWEQFF. The CDR3 DNA follows: TGTGCCAGCACCCGGACTAGCGGGAGGGCATGGGAGCAGTTCTTC.

The V call is TRBV30, the J call TRBJ1-3; D call uncertain. Germline V gene lookup returns CDR1 GTSNPN and CDR2 SVGIG (reference sequence). V dropped 5 bases and J dropped 4 bases, with 9 bases sitting between them. The CDR3 contains 12 residues. The CDR3 reads CAWGSGGNTIYF. CDR3 sequence (DNA): TGTGCCTGGGGTTCGGGGGGAAACACCATATATTTT.

The DNA for the CDR3 is TGCGCCAGCAGCTGGGGATCCGGGACAGGGGGCCGTGACCAGTACTTC. Translation gives CASSWGSGTGGRDQYF. The chain employs TRBV5-1 and TRBJ2-5; 12 nucleotides match TRBD1. This CDR3 has 16 amino acids. V lost 3 bases, J lost 10 bases, and 13 bases stayed unmatched. Germline V gives CDR1 SGHRS, CDR2 YFSETQ.

V gene TRBV13 combines with J gene TRBJ2-7; TRBD1 aligns across 7 bases. With V trimmed by 3 bases and J by 1 base, 3 bases remained unmatched. Per germline, CDR1 PRHDT and CDR2 FYEKMQ (reference sequence). The CDR3 length is 14 residues. The CDR3 loop reads CASSLRQGSYEQYF. The CDR3 coding sequence is TGTGCCAGCAGCTTGCGACAGGGTTCCTACGAGCAGTACTTC.

The chain carries TRBV7-8 and TRBJ2-5; 8 bases line up with TRBD2. V shed 1 base and J 5 bases; nucleotides not matched to a gene: 9. From germline, CDR1 is SGHVS and CDR2 FQNEAQ. The CDR3 loop spans 16 amino acids. The CDR3 nucleotides read TGTGCCAGCAGCTTAGATCGATTAGCGGGAAGGGAGACCCAGTACTTC. Protein product: CASSLDRLAGRETQYF.

The chain links TRBV28 to TRBJ2-3, with TRBD2 matching over 7 bases. This CDR3 contains 16 residues. The V and J ends lost 6 bases and 8 bases, in that order; junction bases with no gene match: 17. Germline loops: CDR1 MDHEN, CDR2 SYDVKM. DNA for the CDR3: TGTGCCAGCAGCTCCTTTAATAGCGGGCCTTCAGTTACGCAGTATTTT. Translating gives CASSSFNSGPSVTQYF.

This clone has a handful of counts. The chain has TRBV28 and TRBJ2-1; a possible D gene is TRBD1 (6 bases). CDR3 length: 15 residues. V dropped 6 bases and J dropped 2 bases, with 14 bases sitting between them. Germline V lookup: CDR1 MDHEN, CDR2 SYDVKM. CDR3 protein: CASSVVTGTYNEQFF. The CDR3 nucleotides are TGTGCCAGCAGCGTCGTCACAGGGACCTACAATGAGCAGTTCTTC.

The genes are TRBV4-1 and TRBJ1-1, with D unresolved. CDR3 length: 16 residues. The V gene's germline CDR1 is MGHRA and CDR2 YSYEKL. V gave up 4 bases and J gave up 1 base, with 16 bases separating them. As DNA, the CDR3 is TGCGCCAGCAGCCGCCTGGGCGGGGATTCGAACACTGAAGCTTTCTTT. Protein: CASSRLGGDSNTEAFF.

The V call is TRBV19, the J call TRBJ2-1; TRBD2 aligns across 13 bases. This CDR3 has 16 residues. From germline, CDR1 is LNHDA and CDR2 SQIVND (reference sequence). V shed 5 bases, J shed 9 bases, and the junction held 10 bases outside the gene matches. The CDR3 sequence is CASSATSLAGGGEQFF. CDR3 coding DNA: TGTGCCAGTAGTGCCACATCACTAGCGGGAGGGGGTGAGCAGTTCTTC.

V usage is TRBV2 and J usage is TRBJ2-1; the D gene is possibly TRBD2 (5 bases). The V gene lost 7 bases and the J gene lost 7 bases, with 8 bases spanning the gap. The CDR3 is made up of 11 amino acids. Germline V lookup: CDR1 SNHLY, CDR2 FYNNEI. The CDR3 bases are TGTGCCAGCAAGCGGACTAATGAGCAGTTCTTC. It is translated as CASKRTNEQFF. The full variable domain, with the rest looked up from reference TRBV2 and TRBJ2-1, is EPEVTQTPSHQVTQMGQEVILRCVPISNHLYFYWYRQILGQKVEFLVSFYNNEISEKSEIFDDQFSVERPDGSNFTLKIRSTKLEDSAMYFCASKRTNEQFFGPGTRLTVL.

The chain has TRBV5-1 and TRBJ2-1; 9 nucleotides align to TRBD1. The CDR3 contains 15 residues. The germline V gene has CDR1 SGHRS and CDR2 YFSETQ. V trimming: 4 bases; J trimming: 2 bases; junction bases outside the gene matches: 4. CDR3 amino acids: CASSGGQGPYNEQFF. CDR3 DNA sequence: TGCGCCAGCAGCGGGGGACAGGGACCCTACAATGAGCAGTTCTTC.